This T cell receptor (beta chain) was documented in a study of T cells in Graves' hyperthyroidism and ophthalmopathy. Study as a whole: Peripheral blood collection took place at initial diagnosis, before any treatment.

CDR3 length: 16 residues. Trimming removed 1 base at V and 3 bases at J, with 10 bases between. Concerning this clonotype: The antigen is undetermined.

Study outcomes and limitations: Most expanded thyroid clonotypes above 0.001 recurred in blood.

Researchers amplified the TCR beta CDR3 regions from RNA transcripts. First-round RT-PCR with HTBI primers amplified the TCR CDR3 region. TCRdb called the multiplex PCR reads again in MiXCR, with one record for every CDR3 protein. The top ten hold roughly 3.5% of the sample, which has roughly 650,000 distinct CDR3 sequences, around 16% seen once. About 9.4 ml fresh peripheral blood yielded the PBMCs. This clonotype was sampled from a woman in her forties with Graves' ophthalmopathy. The chain employs TRBV12-3 or TRBV12-4 and TRBJ2-6; D gene ambiguous. The sequencing sample was made of blood. The CDR3 DNA follows: TGTGCCAGCAGTTTAGGAGGTGGTGGTGGGGCCAACGTCCTGACTTTC. It codes for CASSLGGGGGANVLTF.